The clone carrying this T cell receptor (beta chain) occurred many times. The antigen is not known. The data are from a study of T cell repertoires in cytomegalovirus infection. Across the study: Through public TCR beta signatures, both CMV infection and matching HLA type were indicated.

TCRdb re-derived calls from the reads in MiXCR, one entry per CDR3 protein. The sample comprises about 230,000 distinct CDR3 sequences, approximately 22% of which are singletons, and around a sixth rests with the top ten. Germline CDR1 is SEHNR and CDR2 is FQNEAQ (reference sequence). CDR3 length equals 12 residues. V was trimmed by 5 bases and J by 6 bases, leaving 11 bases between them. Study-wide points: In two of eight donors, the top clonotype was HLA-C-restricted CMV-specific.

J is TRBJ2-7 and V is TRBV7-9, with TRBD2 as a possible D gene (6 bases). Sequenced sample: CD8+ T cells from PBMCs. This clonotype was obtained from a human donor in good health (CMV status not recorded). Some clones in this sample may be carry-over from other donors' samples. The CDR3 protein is CASSLRLGEQYF. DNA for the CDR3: TGTGCCAGCAGCCTCCGACTAGGCGAGCAGTACTTC.